This is a list of T cell receptor beta chains from one sample in a study of T cells after posttransplantation cyclophosphamide. Method: immunoSEQ multiplex PCR; TCRdb's copy keeps in-frame clones and lacks some. Among approximately 15,000 clones listed, roughly 80% were seen once. The sample consisted of PBMCs, taken just under 450 days after allogeneic stem cell transplant with calcineurin inhibitor and methotrexate. The receptors originated from a young adult male patient who received an allogeneic stem cell transplant from an unrelated donor, was CMV-positive, and had acute and chronic GVHD. Some T cells may have come from the graft donor. The CDR3 runs from the conserved cysteine through the conserved F or W. Fields, in order: J gene, clone size, V gene, D gene, CDR3 DNA, CDR3 protein. D genes are given only for firm matches. Only some rows state a clone size, as once, few, many or a class for expanded clones.

TRBJ2-3 NA TRBV28 NA TGTGCCAGCAGTTTATTGGGCGGGCCCACAGCAGGTACGCAGTATTTT CASSLLGGPTAGTQYF
TRBJ2-7 NA TRBV7-5 NA TGTGTCAGAAGCTTACCCCCTTCCCTCGACAGGGCCCCCTACGAGCAGTACTTC CVRSLPPSLDRAPYEQYF
TRBJ1-2 NA TRBV19 NA TGTGCCAGTAGTATCAGTGGTCGGGGGTATGGCTACACCTTC CASSISGRGYGYTF
TRBJ1-2 NA TRBV29-1 TRBD1 TGCAGCGTTAACCCCCCCCCTCACAGGGGGCTTAATGGCTACACCTTC CSVNPPPHRGLNGYTF
TRBJ1-3 NA TRBV10-3 NA TGTGCCATCAAAAATACAGGGTCCTCTGGAAACACCATATATTTT CAIKNTGSSGNTIYF
TRBJ1-1 NA TRBV19 NA TGTGCCAGTAGGCGAACAGGGACCACTGAAGCTTTCTTT CASRRTGTTEAFF
TRBJ1-6 NA TRBV4-3 NA TGCGCCAGCAGCCAAGAGGCAGGGGCTGTTTCACCCCTCCACTTT CASSQEAGAVSPLHF
TRBJ1-2 NA TRBV7-2 NA TGTGCCAGCAGCTTAGCCAGGGGATCTGATGGCTACACCTTC CASSLARGSDGYTF
TRBJ2-1 NA TRBV4-3 TRBD2 TGCGCCAGCAGCCCCACTAGCGGCTGGTACAATGAGCAGTTCTTC CASSPTSGWYNEQFF
TRBJ1-1 NA TRBV19 TRBD1 TGTGCCAGTAGTATGGACAGGTTGATGAACACTGAAGCTTTCTTT CASSMDRLMNTEAFF
TRBJ2-7 NA TRBV11-2 TRBD1 TGTGCCAGCAGCCTCGACAGGGAGACCGAGCAGTACTTC CASSLDRETEQYF
TRBJ1-2 NA TRBV2 NA TGTGCCAGCAGACATCGGACAGACTATGGCTACACCTTC CASRHRTDYGYTF
TRBJ2-1 NA TRBV6-5 TRBD2 TGTGCCAGCAGTTACGCACTAGCGGATGAGCAGTTCTTC CASSYALADEQFF
TRBJ2-5 NA TRBV28 TRBD2 TGTGCCAGCAGTTTACGACTAGCCGGGACCCAGTACTTC CASSLRLAGTQYF
TRBJ1-4 NA TRBV7-2 TRBD1 TGTGCCAGCAGCGCGGACAGGAATGAAAAACTGTTTTTT CASSADRNEKLFF
TRBJ2-1 NA TRBV5-1 NA TGCGCCAGCAGCTCCCCAGGGGCCGATGAGCAGTTCTTC CASSSPGADEQFF
TRBJ2-7 NA TRBV2 NA TGTGCCAGCAGTGAAGCTAAGTCAGGCTCCTACGAGCAGTACTTC CASSEAKSGSYEQYF
TRBJ2-7 few TRBV10-3 NA TGTGCCATCAGTTTTTCCCCTGGAGGCAGAAGCTCCTACGAGCAGTACTTC CAISFSPGGRSSYEQYF
TRBJ2-1 NA TRBV5-1 NA TGCGCCAGCAGCCCAACCCGGGATTCCTACCCGGGCTCCTACAATGAGCAGTTCTTC CASSPTRDSYPGSYNEQFF
TRBJ2-2 NA TRBV5-1 TRBD2 TGCGCCAGCAGCTCTCCGGGACTAGCGGGAGCAGTGGACACCGGGGAGCTGTTTTTT CASSSPGLAGAVDTGELFF
TRBJ2-2 NA TRBV6-4 NA TGTGCCAGCAGTGACTCGTACTTAGCTGACACCGGGGAGCTGTTTTTT CASSDSYLADTGELFF
TRBJ1-2 once TRBV7-2 NA TGTGCCAGCAGCTTAGGGGCCGGGGGGCGCGGCTACACCTTC CASSLGAGGRGYTF
TRBJ1-1 NA TRBV6-5 TRBD1 TGTGCCAGCAGTCCCCGGACAGGAGTGGGCACTGAAGCTTTCTTT CASSPRTGVGTEAFF
TRBJ1-1 NA TRBV19 NA TGTGCCAGTAGTATGAGTGCAGGGGATATGAACACTGAAGCTTTCTTT CASSMSAGDMNTEAFF
TRBJ2-4 NA TRBV7-9 NA TGTGCCAGCAGCTTAGAGGGGGGGCTAGCCAAAAACATTCAGTACTTC CASSLEGGLAKNIQYF
TRBJ2-1 NA TRBV18 TRBD2 TGTGCCAGCTCACCAGGGACTAGTGATGAGCAGTTCTTC CASSPGTSDEQFF
TRBJ1-2 few TRBV5-3 TRBD1 TGTGCCAGCAGCTTGGATCGACAGGGTAGCAGTTCCACCTTC CASSLDRQGSSSTF
TRBJ2-3 NA TRBV11-3 TRBD2 TGTGCCAGCAGCTTACTGGGAGGGGCAGATACGCAGTATTTT CASSLLGGADTQYF
TRBJ2-4 NA TRBV19 TRBD2 TGTGCCAGTAGTATAATGGGGGGGACCATTCAGTACTTC CASSIMGGTIQYF
TRBJ1-3 few TRBV9 NA TGTGCCAGCAGCGTAGCGGGACATCAGAGCTCTGGAAACACCATATATTTT CASSVAGHQSSGNTIYF
TRBJ2-3 NA TRBV19 NA TGTGCCAGTAGTATCACGGCAGGGCACGAGGCAGATACGCAGTATTTT CASSITAGHEADTQYF
TRBJ2-1 NA TRBV5-6 NA TGTGCCAGCAGCAGCCAGGCCCTCGTCTCCTACAATGAGCAGTTCTTC CASSSQALVSYNEQFF
TRBJ1-1 NA TRBV9 NA TGTGCCAGCAGCGTAGTTCCCCTCACTGAAGCTTTCTTT CASSVVPLTEAFF
TRBJ1-3 NA TRBV5-5 NA TGTGCCAGTACAGACTCTGGAAACACCATATATTTT CASTDSGNTIYF
TRBJ1-1 NA TRBV6-5 NA TGTGCCAGCAGGCCAGGGTACGGCACTGAAGCTTTCTTT CASRPGYGTEAFF
TRBJ1-3 few TRBV19 NA TGTGCCAGTAGTATGCTGCCGGGCTCTGGAAACACCATATATTTT CASSMLPGSGNTIYF
TRBJ2-7 NA TRBV2 NA TGTGCCAGCAGTGAGGTAGCCCTCTCCTACGAGCAGTACTTC CASSEVALSYEQYF
TRBJ2-5 NA TRBV19 TRBD1 TGTGCCAGTAGCCCGACAGGGGGGCCGGGGGAGACCCAGTACTTC CASSPTGGPGETQYF
TRBJ1-2 NA TRBV7-9 TRBD1 TGTGCCAGCAGCTCAGGACAGGGGGGGGGATATGGCTACACCTTC CASSSGQGGGYGYTF
TRBJ2-7 NA TRBV7-2 TRBD2 TGTGCCAGCAGCTGGCGGGGGGCCCTTAAAAACAGCTCCTACGAGCAGTACTTC CASSWRGALKNSSYEQYF
TRBJ1-2 NA TRBV6-5 TRBD1 TGTGCCAGCAGTTACGCGACAGGGAAGAACTATGGCTACACCTTC CASSYATGKNYGYTF
TRBJ2-1 NA TRBV11-2 NA TGTGCCAGCAGCACGCGCGGCGACAGCTTCAATGAGCAGTTCTTC CASSTRGDSFNEQFF
TRBJ1-5 NA TRBV19 TRBD1 TGTGCCAGTAGTCCACAGGGGGCGAATCAGCCCCAGCATTTT CASSPQGANQPQHF
TRBJ2-7 NA TRBV27 TRBD2 TGTGCCAGCAGTTCTTACCGCCTAGCGGGAGCCCTCTACGAGCAGTACTTC CASSSYRLAGALYEQYF
TRBJ2-5 NA TRBV5-4 NA TGTGCCAGCAGCCCGATCGTCGGAGGGGAGACCCAGTACTTC CASSPIVGGETQYF
TRBJ2-1 once TRBV19 TRBD2 TGTGCCAGTAGTATATCGGGGGGGCACAATGAGCAGTTCTTC CASSISGGHNEQFF
TRBJ2-7 few TRBV30 TRBD2 TGTGCCTGGAGTGTGGTAGCGGGAGACTACGAGCAGTACTTC CAWSVVAGDYEQYF
TRBJ2-2 NA TRBV29-1 TRBD2 TGCAGCGCGCTAGCGGGAGAGCCCGGGGAGCTGTTTTTT CSALAGEPGELFF
TRBJ1-5 NA TRBV9 TRBD1 TGTGCCAGCAGCGTAGGGACAGGGGACACTCAGCCCCAGCATTTT CASSVGTGDTQPQHF
TRBJ2-6 NA TRBV19 TRBD2 TGTGCCAGTAGTCGGACAGCACTAGCGGGAGGCTACTCTGGGGCCAACGTCCTGACTTTC CASSRTALAGGYSGANVLTF
TRBJ2-3 once TRBV5-1 NA TGCGCCAGCAGCCTAGACTATACTAGCACAGATACGCAGTATTTT CASSLDYTSTDTQYF